This entry lists 24 T cell receptor beta chains sequenced from one sample in a study of blood T cell repertoires in COVID-19. The repertoire was sequenced with immunoSEQ multiplex PCR; TCRdb's copy has only in-frame clones and lacks some. The sample shows under 250,000 clones, over 80% of them seen only once. Material: peripheral blood. These receptors were collected from a man between 40 and 49 years old with acute or convalescent COVID-19.

This clone showed up just once. The rearrangement links TRBV6-2 or TRBV6-3 to TRBJ2-1; TRBD2 matches at 7 bases. The germline V gene has CDR1 MNHEY and CDR2 SVGEGT. V gave up 2 bases and J gave up 8 bases; unmatched junction bases: 12. This CDR3 spans 16 amino acids. DNA for the CDR3: TGTGCCAGCAGTTACATTATTGGGGGAGGGTCCTATGAGCAGTTCTTC. Protein product: CASSYIIGGGSYEQFF.

The chain carries TRBV6-2 or TRBV6-3 and TRBJ2-1; 8 bases are a match to TRBD1. Germline V gene data show CDR1 as MNHEY and CDR2 as SVGEGT. The V gene end was trimmed by 0 bases and the J gene end by 6 bases; junction bases not matched to a gene: 4. CDR3 length equals 15 residues. The CDR3 sequence is CASSYSQGALNEQFF. In DNA, the CDR3 is TGTGCCAGCAGTTACTCTCAGGGGGCACTCAATGAGCAGTTCTTC.

J is TRBJ2-3 and V is TRBV7-9; D is unresolved. Germline CDR1 reads SEHNR; CDR2 reads FQNEAQ (reference sequence). The CDR3 loop spans 12 amino acids. Trimming took off 2 bases at V and 6 bases at J, with 6 bases between the two ends. CDR3 nucleotide sequence: TGTGCCAGCAGCTTAAGCTTGGATACGCAGTATTTT. This encodes CASSLSLDTQYF.

For the CDR3, the DNA is TGTGCCAGTAGTAGACAGAAGTCTCAGCCCCAGCATTTT. This encodes CASSRQKSQPQHF. V usage is TRBV19 and J usage is TRBJ1-5, with D maybe TRBD1 (5 bases). The CDR3 is made up of 13 amino acids. Between the trimmed V and J ends, which lost 4 bases and 6 bases, there was a span of 10 bases. Germline-derived CDR1 and CDR2 are LNHDA and SQIVND (reference sequence).

The rearrangement uses TRBV27 and TRBJ2-1, with D unresolved. Germline CDR1 MNHEY, CDR2 SMNVEV (reference sequence). The V end was cut by 5 bases, the J end by 0 bases, with 11 bases between. The CDR3 is 15 amino acids. The CDR3 bases are TGTGCCAGCAGTCGGAGCCGGAGCTCCTACAATGAGCAGTTCTTC. Amino acids: CASSRSRSSYNEQFF.

V gene TRBV18 combines with J gene TRBJ2-3; no clear D gene. The CDR3 is made up of 13 amino acids. Trimming stripped 3 bases from V and 4 bases from J, with 8 bases between. CDR1 KGHSH and CDR2 LQKENI come from the germline V gene. CDR3 bases: TGTGCCAGCTCACCCCTAGGCCCAGATACGCAGTATTTT. Protein: CASSPLGPDTQYF. The whole variable domain, remainder taken from reference TRBV18 and TRBJ2-3, is NAGVMQNPRHLVRRRGQEARLRCSPMKGHSHVYWYRQLPEEGLKFMVYLQKENIIDESGMPKERFSAEFPKEGPSILRIQQVVRGDSAAYFCASSPLGPDTQYFGPGTRLTVL.

The V call is TRBV30, the J call TRBJ2-3; TRBD1 matches 9 bases. The CDR3 is made up of 20 amino acids. V trimming: 0 bases; J trimming: 3 bases; junction bases outside the gene matches: 19. CDR1 is GTSNPN, CDR2 SVGIG, per germline (reference sequence). Written as DNA, the CDR3 is TGTGCCTGGAGTGTACAAGTCGGCGGGAAGGGACAGGGCATTACAGATACGCAGTATTTT. Encoded protein: CAWSVQVGGKGQGITDTQYF.

This clone has a handful of counts. The V and J genes are TRBV3-1 (or the pseudogene TRBV3-2) and TRBJ2-7, with 9 positions matching TRBD2. J was trimmed by 0 bases and V by 10 bases; bases with no gene match: 7. From germline, CDR1 is LGHDT and CDR2 YNNKEL (reference sequence). The CDR3 spans 14 residues. This CDR3 is CATGTSRGSYEQYF. CDR3 bases: TGTGCCACCGGGACTAGCCGTGGCTCCTACGAGCAGTACTTC.

This chain uses TRBV12-3 or TRBV12-4 with TRBJ2-5, with 12 bases fitting TRBD2. The CDR3 extends over 13 amino acids. The V segment lost 9 bases and the J segment 3 bases; nucleotides outside the gene matches: 2. The CDR3 region is CASRLAGEETQYF. DNA of the CDR3: TGTGCCAGTCGACTAGCGGGAGAAGAGACCCAGTACTTC.

This clone was picked up a small number of times. The chain carries TRBV5-4 and TRBJ1-4; a weak D match, TRBD1 (5 bases). Trimming cost V 1 base and J 0 bases, with 22 bases left between them. Germline V lookup: CDR1 SGHNT, CDR2 YYREEE (reference sequence). This CDR3 comprises 20 residues. The CDR3 is CASSLFSVGRSDATNEKLFF. CDR3 sequence (DNA): TGTGCCAGCAGCTTGTTTAGTGTGGGGCGTTCAGACGCAACTAATGAAAAACTGTTTTTT.

The chain employs TRBV2 and TRBJ2-2; TRBD1 matches at 10 bases. Losses at the gene ends were 2 bases for V and 6 bases for J; bases not matched to a gene: 3. This CDR3 spans 15 amino acids. The germline CDR1 and CDR2 sequences are SNHLY and FYNNEI. The chain's CDR3 is CASSERDRGPGELFF. The CDR3 DNA reads TGTGCCAGCAGTGAAAGGGACAGGGGCCCCGGGGAGCTGTTTTTT.

The genes are TRBV5-1 and TRBJ1-2; D gene uncertain. The CDR3 totals 14 residues. CDR1 SGHRS and CDR2 YFSETQ come from the germline V gene. V dropped 4 bases and J dropped 5 bases, with 15 bases sitting between them. CDR3 sequence (DNA): TGCGCCAGCAGCGCAGACGGAGTCGGGTATGGCTACACCTTC. This gives the protein CASSADGVGYGYTF.

V is TRBV6-1 and J is TRBJ1-2; 7 positions match TRBD1. CDR1 and CDR2 from the germline V gene are MNHNS and SASEGT. CDR3 length: 15 amino acids. After removal of 3 bases from V and 0 bases from J, the junction contained 4 bases not matched to a gene. DNA of the CDR3: TGTGCCAGCAGTGAGTGGACAGGTCCTAACTATGGCTACACCTTC. This codes for CASSEWTGPNYGYTF.

The V call is TRBV18, the J call TRBJ2-7, with TRBD2 as a possible D gene (5 bases). CDR3 size: 13 residues. The ends were cut back, 6 bases at V and 0 bases at J, with 9 bases in the middle. From germline, CDR1 is KGHSH and CDR2 LQKENI. The CDR3 bases are TGTGCCAGCTCGGAAGCGGACTCCTACGAGCAGTACTTC. Encoded protein: CASSEADSYEQYF.

The CDR3 coding sequence is TGTGCCAGCAGCACTAGCGAGGGGAATGAGCAGTTCTTC. This translates into CASSTSEGNEQFF. The V and J genes are TRBV2 and TRBJ2-1, with 7 bases aligning to TRBD2. The CDR3 is made up of 13 amino acids. The germline V gene has CDR1 SNHLY and CDR2 FYNNEI. V shed 6 bases, J shed 7 bases, and the junction held 6 bases outside the gene matches.

The chain links TRBV4-1 to TRBJ2-2; TRBD2 might be the D (6 bases). This CDR3 has 18 residues. Between the trimmed V and J ends, which lost 4 bases and 1 base, there was a span of 19 bases. Germline V lookup: CDR1 MGHRA, CDR2 YSYEKL. The CDR3 sequence: CASSPPRWGGMNTGELFF. DNA of the CDR3: TGCGCCAGCAGCCCGCCCAGGTGGGGCGGGATGAACACCGGGGAGCTGTTTTTT.

This sequence joins TRBV4-2 and TRBJ1-5; D call uncertain. Per the germline V gene, CDR1 is LGHNA and CDR2 is YNFKEQ. CDR3 size: 13 residues. The ends were cut back, 8 bases at V and 5 bases at J, with 13 bases in the middle. The CDR3 nucleotides are TGTGCCAGCTCTCAAGGGAGGGATCAGCCCCAGCATTTT. Translated, it gives CASSQGRDQPQHF.

The V and J genes are TRBV5-1 and TRBJ2-1, with 8 bases identical to TRBD1. V was clipped by 2 bases and J by 4 bases; unmatched bases: 8. This CDR3 region has 16 residues. In germline, CDR1 is SGHRS, CDR2 YFSETQ. CDR3 in DNA: TGCGCCAGCAGCTTCACTGGACAGGGTGCATACAATGAGCAGTTCTTC. Translating it yields CASSFTGQGAYNEQFF. Complete variable domain (other parts from reference TRBV5-1 and TRBJ2-1): KAGVTQTPRYLIKTRGQQVTLSCSPISGHRSVSWYQQTPGQGLQFLFEYFSETQRNKGNFPGRFSGRQFSNSRSEMNVSTLELGDSALYLCASSFTGQGAYNEQFFGPGTRLTVL.

The V gene is TRBV30, the J gene TRBJ2-1; TRBD2 matches 8 bases. The CDR3 totals 16 residues. V was clipped by 0 bases and J by 7 bases; unmatched bases: 11. Germline V gene sequence: CDR1 GTSNPN, CDR2 SVGIG (reference sequence). CDR3 coding DNA: TGTGCCTGGAGTGTTACTAGCGGAAGGGTGAAGAATGAGCAGTTCTTC. This encodes CAWSVTSGRVKNEQFF.

This rearrangement joins TRBV12-3 or TRBV12-4 to TRBJ1-1; the D is unclear. The CDR3 length is 13 residues. V shed 3 bases and J shed 1 base, with 6 bases lying between them. The CDR3 here is CASSLEQNTEAFF. The CDR3 DNA reads as TGTGCCAGCAGTTTGGAGCAGAACACTGAAGCTTTCTTT.

J is TRBJ2-3 and V is TRBV19; D call uncertain. There are 14 residues in the CDR3. Trimming removed 2 bases at V and 1 base at J, with 7 bases between. CDR1 LNHDA and CDR2 SQIVND come from the germline V gene (reference sequence). The CDR3 bases are TGTGCCAGTAGTATACTTCGAGGCACAGATACGCAGTATTTT. Translated, it gives CASSILRGTDTQYF.

Only a few counts were recorded for this clone. V is TRBV5-4 and J is TRBJ2-4, with 8 bases matching TRBD1. The CDR3 is 14 residues long. V lost 4 bases to trimming and J lost 8 bases; unmatched junction nucleotides: 8. The V gene's germline CDR1 is SGHNT and CDR2 YYREEE (reference sequence). CDR3 DNA: TGTGCCAGCAGCCCCGGACAGGGCGGTGACATTCAGTACTTC. This encodes CASSPGQGGDIQYF.

This rearrangement joins TRBV6-2 or TRBV6-3 to TRBJ2-7; 12 nucleotides match TRBD2. The germline V gene encodes CDR1 MNHEY and CDR2 SVGEGT. J gave up 5 bases and V 5 bases, and 4 bases lay outside the gene matches. The CDR3 has 14 residues. The CDR3 protein is CASSTTSGSHEQYF. CDR3 DNA: TGTGCCAGCAGTACGACTAGCGGGAGTCACGAGCAGTACTTC.

This chain joins TRBV7-2 and TRBJ2-1; D is perhaps TRBD2 (6 bases). Germline V CDR1 and CDR2: SGHTA, FQGNSA. V lost 0 bases, J lost 10 bases, and 13 bases lay in between. The CDR3 is 14 residues long. The CDR3: CASSLAGSGVEQFF. The CDR3, as DNA: TGTGCCAGCAGCTTAGCTGGTTCGGGGGTAGAGCAGTTCTTC.